One sample yielded the 26 T cell receptor beta chains listed below, sequenced in a study of Graves' ophthalmopathy and Graves' hyperthyroidism. RNA transcripts provided the template for amplifying TCR beta CDR3 regions. Investigators did first-round RT-PCR with HTBI primers, then second-round multiplex PCR. TCRdb ran MiXCR on the multiplex PCR reads and lists one entry per CDR3 protein. The data contain approximately 480,000 distinct CDR3 sequences, approximately 15% of them singletons. The sample comprised blood. These receptor sequences come from a woman aged 30 to 39 with Graves' ophthalmopathy.

This clonotype was recorded at least ten times. The gene calls are TRBV15 and TRBJ1-2; D unresolved. This CDR3 region has 16 residues. The V gene lost 1 base and the J gene lost 0 bases, with 12 bases spanning the gap. From germline, CDR1 is LNHNV and CDR2 YYDKDF (reference sequence). For the CDR3, the DNA is TGTGCCACCAGCAGAGCACCGGACCCAACTAACTATGGCTACACCTTC. It codes for CATSRAPDPTNYGYTF.

The table lists this clonotype with many counts. The V and J genes are TRBV6-1 and TRBJ2-7; the D gene is possibly TRBD2 (5 bases). Deletions cut 8 bases from V and 2 bases from J, with 13 bases between. CDR1 is MNHNS and CDR2 is SASEGT in the germline V gene. The CDR3 spans 13 residues. CDR3 DNA sequence: TGTGCCAGCCTCCGACCCGGGACCTACGAGCAGTACTTC. It encodes CASLRPGTYEQYF.

The sample holds many counts of this clonotype. The rearrangement uses TRBV12-3 or TRBV12-4 and TRBJ1-1; TRBD1 matches 10 bases. V shed 8 bases and J 1 base; nucleotides not matched to a gene: 4. CDR3 size: 14 residues. CDR3 region: CASETGGRNTEAFF. The DNA for the CDR3 is TGTGCCAGCGAGACAGGGGGCAGGAACACTGAAGCTTTCTTT.

This clonotype appeared many times. The chain has TRBV20-1 and TRBJ1-1; D is uncertain. Per germline, CDR1 DFQATT and CDR2 SNEGSKA (reference sequence). V dropped 2 bases and J dropped 4 bases, with 8 bases sitting between them. CDR3 length equals 12 residues. CDR3 sequence reads: CSARPGGTEAFF. The DNA for the CDR3 is TGCAGTGCTAGACCTGGTGGCACTGAAGCTTTCTTT.

The chain uses TRBV28 and TRBJ2-4, with 7 bases fitting TRBD1. V gave up 4 bases and J gave up 0 bases; unmatched junction bases: 12. Germline CDR1 and CDR2: MDHEN and SYDVKM. This CDR3 spans 18 amino acids. CDR3 amino acids: CASSSNSRQGRAKNIQYF. The CDR3 DNA sequence: TGTGCCAGCAGTTCGAACTCGAGACAGGGACGAGCCAAAAACATTCAGTACTTC.

The chain joins TRBV7-8 to TRBJ2-5; the D call may be TRBD1 or TRBD2 (5 bases each). Germline V lookup: CDR1 SGHVS, CDR2 FQNEAQ. V was shortened by 5 bases and J by 1 base, with 14 bases between the two germline ends. The CDR3 extends over 15 amino acids. The CDR3 DNA reads as TGTGCCAGCAGCCTACGTACGGGGCTCCAAGAGACCCAGTACTTC. Translation: CASSLRTGLQETQYF. Complete variable domain (other parts from reference TRBV7-8 and TRBJ2-5): GAGVSQSPRYKVAKRGQDVALRCDPISGHVSLFWYQQALGQGPEFLTYFQNEAQLDKSGLPSDRFFAERPEGSVSTLKIQRTQQEDSAVYLCASSLRTGLQETQYFGPGTRLLVL.

Many counts were recorded for this clonotype. The rearrangement uses TRBV28 and TRBJ2-7; 9 bases agree with TRBD1. V trimming: 5 bases; J trimming: 4 bases; junction bases outside the gene matches: 9. The CDR3 consists of 15 residues. CDR1 and CDR2 from the germline V gene are MDHEN and SYDVKM. This chain's CDR3 is CASSRPTGGKYEQYF. The CDR3 DNA follows: TGTGCCAGCAGTCGCCCGACAGGGGGGAAATACGAGCAGTACTTC.

The chain has TRBV12-5 and TRBJ1-1, with D uncertain. V dropped 4 bases and J dropped 6 bases, with 18 bases sitting between them. This CDR3 comprises 15 residues. The germline V gene has CDR1 LGHNT and CDR2 FRNRAP. In DNA form, the CDR3 reads TGTGCTAGTGGTTCCCCGGGAGGGTGGGGTTCTGAAGCTTTCTTT. Translated, it gives CASGSPGGWGSEAFF. The complete variable domain, with remaining parts taken from reference TRBV12-5 and TRBJ1-1, reads DARVTQTPRHKVTEMGQEVTMRCQPILGHNTVFWYRQTMMQGLELLAYFRNRAPLDDSGMPKDRFSAEMPDATLATLKIQPSEPRDSAVYFCASGSPGGWGSEAFFGQGTRLTVV.

Many counts were recorded for this clonotype. The V call is TRBV2, the J call TRBJ1-2; perhaps TRBD1 as D (5 bases). V shed 5 bases and J shed 2 bases, with 9 bases lying between them. Per germline, CDR1 SNHLY and CDR2 FYNNEI. The CDR3 consists of 13 residues. DNA for the CDR3: TGTGCCAGCAGTTCCAGGGCCAACTATGGCTACACCTTC. The encoded protein is CASSSRANYGYTF.

There are many counts of this clonotype. The chain is built from TRBV4-1 and TRBJ1-2; perhaps TRBD1 as D (5 bases). V lost 0 bases and J lost 4, with 21 bases in between. The CDR3 spans 18 residues. Germline lookup yields CDR1 MGHRA and CDR2 YSYEKL. Written as DNA, the CDR3 is TGCGCCAGCAGCCAAGAAAGGAGATCAGTACAGGCCTCCTATGGCTACACCTTC. This translates into CASSQERRSVQASYGYTF.

This clonotype was observed at least ten times. The chain uses TRBV10-3 and TRBJ1-1, with D tentatively TRBD1 (5 bases). The CDR3 is 13 residues long. Germline lookup yields CDR1 ENHRY and CDR2 SYGVKD. Trimming took 6 bases from V and 7 from J, leaving 15 bases between them. The CDR3 spells CAIRPGVRGEAFF. As DNA, the CDR3 is TGTGCCATCAGGCCCGGCGTTAGGGGTGAAGCTTTCTTT.

This clonotype has ten or more counts. V and J are TRBV20-1 and TRBJ2-7, with D perhaps matching TRBD1 (6 bases). The germline CDR1 and CDR2 sequences are DFQATT and SNEGSKA (reference sequence). There are 15 residues in the CDR3. V gave up 3 bases and J gave up 0 bases, with 15 bases separating them. The CDR3 region is CSASRGPDSSYEQYF. As DNA, the CDR3 is TGCAGTGCTAGTAGAGGCCCGGACAGCTCCTACGAGCAGTACTTC.

This clonotype was seen at least ten times. V is TRBV6-5 and J is TRBJ1-1, with D uncertain. Germline assignment: CDR1 MNHEY and CDR2 SVGAGI. Trimming shortened V by 0 bases and J by 2 bases, and 7 bases separated the two germline ends. The CDR3 runs to 14 residues. The CDR3 DNA follows: TGTGCCAGCAGTTACTCGAAACAAAACACTGAAGCTTTCTTT. Translation: CASSYSKQNTEAFF.

In this sample, this clonotype turned up a few times. The J gene is TRBJ1-2, the V gene TRBV7-3, with 7 bases fitting TRBD1. CDR1 is SGHTA and CDR2 is FQGTGA in the germline V gene. This CDR3 spans 17 amino acids. With V trimmed by 2 bases and J by 4 bases, 13 bases remained unmatched. The chain's CDR3 is CASSLGPQGRFGYGYTF. Written as DNA, the CDR3 is TGTGCCAGCAGCTTAGGGCCACAGGGGAGATTTGGCTATGGCTACACCTTC. Looking up the rest from reference TRBV7-3 and TRBJ1-2 gives the full variable domain: GAGVSQTPSNKVTEKGKYVELRCDPISGHTALYWYRQSLGQGPEFLIYFQGTGAADDSGLPNDRFFAVRPEGSVSTLKIQRTERGDSAVYLCASSLGPQGRFGYGYTFGSGTRLTVV.

The chain uses TRBV6-1 and TRBJ1-6, with 7 bases lining up with TRBD1. The germline CDR1 and CDR2 sequences are MNHNS and SASEGT. The CDR3 totals 16 residues. V trimming: 5 bases; J trimming: 1 base; junction bases outside the gene matches: 5. The CDR3 nucleotides read TGTGCCAGCAGTCAAACAGGGGCGTCCTATAATTCACCCCTCCACTTT. As protein: CASSQTGASYNSPLHF.

The rearrangement joins TRBV7-8 to TRBJ2-5; tentatively, D is TRBD1 or TRBD2 (5 bases each). The V end was cut by 4 bases, the J end by 5 bases, with 11 bases between. The CDR3 contains 13 residues. Germline V gives CDR1 SGHVS, CDR2 FQNEAQ. CDR3 in DNA: TGTGCCAGCAGCTCTGGCAGGGACGAGACCCAGTACTTC. This codes for CASSSGRDETQYF.

This clonotype came up a few times. A much larger clonotype is one base distant, so this may be a read error. The chain couples TRBV6-2 or TRBV6-3 to TRBJ2-4, with a weak D call TRBD1 (5 bases). CDR3 length equals 16 residues. The V gene's germline CDR1 is MNHEY and CDR2 SVGEGT. CDR3 sequence: CASNKDGAVTKNIKYF. CDR3 in DNA: TGTGCCAGCAACAAAGATGGGGCGGTCACCAAAAACATTAAGTACTTC.

Many counts were recorded for this clonotype. The CDR3 coding sequence is TGTGCCAGCTCACCACCTATCGGGACAGGGAGAAACATTCAGTACTTC. Translated: CASSPPIGTGRNIQYF. The genes are TRBV18 and TRBJ2-4; TRBD1 agrees at 9 bases. J lost 6 bases, V lost 0 bases, and 6 bases had no gene match. Germline assignment: CDR1 KGHSH and CDR2 LQKENI. The CDR3 loop spans 16 amino acids.

This clonotype has a count of ten or more. The V call is TRBV28, the J call TRBJ1-5; D is perhaps TRBD1 (5 bases). Germline values: CDR1 MDHEN, CDR2 SYDVKM. The CDR3 sequence is 15 residues long. The V gene lost 2 bases and the J gene lost 3 bases, with 11 bases spanning the gap. CDR3 protein: CASSLRVRVNQPQHF. The CDR3 region has the DNA TGTGCCAGCAGTTTAAGGGTCAGGGTCAATCAGCCCCAGCATTTT. Full variable domain (remainder filled in from reference TRBV28 and TRBJ1-5): DVKVTQSSRYLVKRTGEKVFLECVQDMDHENMFWYRQDPGLGLRLIYFSYDVKMKEKGDIPEGYSVSREKKERFSLILESASTNQTSMYLCASSLRVRVNQPQHFGDGTRLSIL.

This clonotype was seen ten or more times. V is TRBV2 and J is TRBJ1-1, with 9 bases aligning to TRBD1. With 8 bases clipped from V and 5 bases from J, the junction kept 6 bases outside the gene matches. The CDR3 runs 13 residues. Germline CDR1 is SNHLY and CDR2 is FYNNEI. DNA for the CDR3: TGTGCCAGCCTAGGGACAGGGAGGACTGAAGCTTTCTTT. It codes for CASLGTGRTEAFF.

This clonotype was picked up a small number of times. The rearrangement links TRBV20-1 to TRBJ2-7, with TRBD2 as a possible D gene (7 bases). V lost 7 bases and J 2 bases, leaving 18 bases between the germline ends. Germline-derived CDR1 and CDR2 are DFQATT and SNEGSKA (reference sequence). The CDR3 consists of 14 residues. Here the CDR3 DNA reads TGCAGTGTCCGGGGAGGGGGAAGGACCTACGAGCAGTACTTC. Amino acids: CSVRGGGRTYEQYF.

This clonotype was seen ten or more times. This chain links TRBV11-2 with TRBJ2-7, with no clear D. Germline loops: CDR1 SGHAT, CDR2 FQNNGV. This CDR3 has 14 residues. The V and J ends lost 8 bases and 1 base respectively, with 15 bases between them. CDR3 sequence: CASSNGIFSYEQYF. The CDR3 nucleotides read TGTGCCAGCTCGAACGGCATTTTTTCCTACGAGCAGTACTTC.

This clonotype was detected many times. This chain connects TRBV4-1 to TRBJ1-5; possibly TRBD1 for D (5 bases). V was pared by 8 bases and J by 5 bases, with 13 bases between. This CDR3 has 13 residues. Per germline, CDR1 MGHRA and CDR2 YSYEKL. CDR3: CASAGQGDQPQHF. The CDR3 DNA sequence: TGCGCCAGCGCCGGGCAGGGAGATCAGCCCCAGCATTTT.

The J gene is TRBJ1-1, the V gene TRBV28; D unresolved. This CDR3 spans 15 amino acids. The germline V gene encodes CDR1 MDHEN and CDR2 SYDVKM. Trimming shortened V by 3 bases and J by 0 bases, and 11 bases separated the two germline ends. The CDR3 DNA sequence: TGTGCCAGCAGTTTTCTTCGGACCATGAACACTGAAGCTTTCTTT. Translated, it gives CASSFLRTMNTEAFF.

This clonotype was counted a few times. The chain carries TRBV6-1 and TRBJ2-7; D ambiguous. Trimming shortened V by 6 bases and J by 5 bases, and 17 bases separated the two germline ends. This CDR3 is 14 amino acids long. The germline V gene encodes CDR1 MNHNS and CDR2 SASEGT. Written as DNA, the CDR3 is TGTGCCAGCAGGGGATCGAGGAGTGGGGACGAGCAGTACTTC. Translating it yields CASRGSRSGDEQYF.

This sequence joins TRBV7-9 and TRBJ2-2, with D possibly TRBD2 on 6 matching bases. Trimming cost V 3 bases and J 4 bases, with 12 bases left between them. Germline V gene lookup returns CDR1 SEHNR and CDR2 FQNEAQ (reference sequence). The CDR3 extends over 15 amino acids. The CDR3 is CASSFAGLLTGELFF. In DNA, the CDR3 is TGTGCCAGCAGCTTCGCGGGACTCCTCACCGGGGAGCTGTTTTTT.